The rows below give T cell receptor beta chains drawn from one sample of a study of cytomegalovirus exposure and HLA in healthy donors. The method was immunoSEQ multiplex PCR; TCRdb's version includes in-frame clones alone and lacks a portion of them. The sample shows approximately 170,000 clones, about 80% of them seen only once. Sequenced sample: PBMCs. These receptors were collected from a woman between 40 and 55 years old in good health and CMV-seronegative. Each CDR3 is given with its conserved first and last residue. Each record gives: J gene, clone size, D gene, V gene, CDR3 protein, CDR3 DNA. A D gene is named only where the DNA matches it firmly. Rows may omit the clone size; those that give it use once, few, many or a size class.

>TRBJ2-1|NA|NA|TRBV7-9
CASSSDSYNEQFF
TGTGCCAGCAGCTCCGACAGTTACAATGAGCAGTTCTTC
>TRBJ1-4|few|NA|TRBV6-5
CASSSDRPTNEKLFF
TGTGCCAGCAGTTCCGACAGACCAACTAATGAAAAACTGTTTTTT
>TRBJ2-4|NA|TRBD1|TRBV29-1
CSVRDRINIQYF
TGTAGCGTTAGGGACAGAATAAACATTCAGTACTTC
>TRBJ1-1|NA|NA|TRBV11-2
CASSTGTTGRGEMNTEAFF
TGTGCCAGCTCTACGGGGACCACAGGGCGGGGGGAGATGAACACTGAAGCTTTCTTT
>TRBJ1-2|NA|TRBD1|TRBV28
CASTTGLGQGYGYTF
TGTGCCAGCACCACTGGTTTGGGACAGGGTTATGGCTACACCTTC
>TRBJ1-3|few|TRBD1|TRBV28
CASSSRTGGYGNTIYF
TGTGCCAGCAGTTCCCGGACAGGGGGCTATGGAAACACCATATATTTT
>TRBJ1-1|NA|NA|TRBV5-8
CASKVGGSNTEAFF
TGTGCCAGCAAAGTGGGGGGTTCGAACACTGAAGCTTTCTTT
>TRBJ1-2|once|TRBD1|TRBV5-1
CASSPGTESGGYTF
TGCGCCAGCAGCCCTGGGACAGAGTCAGGTGGCTACACCTTC
>TRBJ2-7|NA|NA|TRBV27
CASSLGGTPYEQYF
TGTGCCAGCAGTTTGGGTGGGACTCCCTACGAGCAGTACTTC
>TRBJ1-1|NA|TRBD1|TRBV9
CASSVRDREAEAFF
TGTGCCAGCAGCGTAAGGGACAGGGAGGCTGAAGCTTTCTTT
>TRBJ2-3|NA|TRBD2|TRBV7-9
CASSFGERETDTQYF
TGTGCCAGCAGCTTCGGGGAGCGGGAGACGGATACGCAGTATTTT
>TRBJ2-7|NA|TRBD2|TRBV10-1
CASTGGDTTGHEQYF
TGCGCCAGCACCGGGGGGGACACCACGGGCCACGAGCAGTACTTC
>TRBJ2-1|few|TRBD1|TRBV7-9
CASSLAGTGLEFF
TGTGCCAGCAGCTTAGCGGGGACAGGGTTGGAGTTCTTC
>TRBJ2-7|NA|TRBD1|TRBV9
CASSLRQGAGYEQYF
TGTGCCAGCAGCCTCCGACAGGGGGCGGGATACGAGCAGTACTTC
>TRBJ1-1|NA|TRBD1|TRBV7-9
CASSINRGAEAFF
TGTGCCAGCAGCATCAACAGGGGTGCTGAAGCTTTCTTT
>TRBJ2-5|NA|TRBD2|TRBV18
CASSRTGTSGSMGETQYF
TGTGCCAGCTCACGCACCGGGACTAGCGGGAGCATGGGAGAGACCCAGTACTTC
>TRBJ1-6|NA|NA|TRBV27
CASSTIDRVNSPLHF
TGTGCCAGCAGTACCATAGACAGAGTTAATTCACCCCTCCACTTT
>TRBJ1-5|NA|NA|TRBV19
CASSREFNQPQHF
TGTGCCAGTAGTCGGGAGTTTAATCAGCCCCAGCATTTT
>TRBJ2-1|NA|NA|TRBV7-3
CASSSDYRNNNEQFF
TGTGCCAGCAGCTCGGACTATCGAAATAACAATGAGCAGTTCTTC
>TRBJ2-5|NA|NA|TRBV27
CASSLSIAWETQYF
TGTGCCAGCAGTTTATCGATAGCGTGGGAGACCCAGTACTTC
>TRBJ1-1|few|NA|TRBV30
CAWSETGIMNTEAFF
TGTGCCTGGAGTGAAACAGGGATCATGAACACTGAAGCTTTCTTT
>TRBJ2-7|NA|TRBD1|TRBV27
CASSTNLDRVTYEQYF
TGTGCCAGCAGTACGAACCTGGACAGGGTTACCTACGAGCAGTACTTC
>TRBJ2-3|NA|TRBD2|TRBV5-1
CASCQGNNSGRAGRTDTQYF
TGCGCCAGCTGCCAGGGAAATAATAGCGGGAGGGCCGGTAGGACAGATACGCAGTATTTT
>TRBJ2-1|NA|NA|TRBV5-1
CASSLDSHPYNEQFF
TGCGCCAGCAGCCTTGACTCTCACCCCTACAATGAGCAGTTCTTC
>TRBJ2-7|NA|TRBD2|TRBV15
CATSRGTGLADYEQYF
TGTGCCACCAGCAGAGGAACGGGACTAGCGGACTACGAGCAGTACTTC
>TRBJ2-2|NA|NA|TRBV5-1
CASSAGGSNTGELFF
TGCGCCAGCAGCGCCGGGGGATCGAACACCGGGGAGCTGTTTTTT
>TRBJ2-7|once|NA|TRBV6-5
CASSHRDFSYEQYF
TGTGCCAGCAGTCACCGGGACTTCTCCTACGAGCAGTACTTC
>TRBJ2-1|NA|TRBD2|TRBV2
CASSDGTSGPGDEQFF
TGTGCCAGCAGTGACGGGACTAGCGGTCCAGGGGATGAGCAGTTCTTC
>TRBJ2-5|NA|TRBD2|TRBV5-1
CASSRSGEETQYF
TGCGCCAGCAGCAGGAGCGGGGAAGAGACCCAGTACTTC
>TRBJ2-3|NA|NA|TRBV9
CASSVGVGGTDTQYF
TGTGCCAGCAGCGTAGGGGTAGGGGGCACAGATACGCAGTATTTT
>TRBJ2-7|once|TRBD2|TRBV6-6
CASESGTYEQYF
TGTGCCAGCGAGAGCGGGACCTACGAGCAGTACTTC
>TRBJ1-1|NA|NA|TRBV30
CAWSVLTGGTEAFF
TGTGCCTGGAGTGTGCTTACGGGGGGCACTGAAGCTTTCTTT
>TRBJ2-1|NA|NA|TRBV7-3
CASSLTSRGLYNEQFF
TGTGCCAGCAGCTTAACCTCTAGGGGCCTATACAATGAGCAGTTCTTC
>TRBJ1-1|NA|NA|TRBV30
CAWSVQSEAFF
TGTGCCTGGAGTGTACAGAGCGAAGCTTTCTTT
>TRBJ2-3|NA|NA|TRBV2
CASSESGRKTDTQYF
TGTGCCAGCAGTGAAAGCGGGCGTAAGACAGATACGCAGTATTTT
>TRBJ1-1|NA|NA|TRBV19
CASSPPYRGTEAFF
TGTGCCAGTAGTCCCCCCTATCGGGGCACTGAAGCTTTCTTT
>TRBJ1-5|NA|TRBD1|TRBV30
CAWSSGQGEEQPQHF
TGTGCCTGGAGTTCAGGACAGGGGGAGGAACAGCCCCAGCATTTT
>TRBJ1-1|once|NA|TRBV6-1
CASSEGVHVRDTEAFF
TGTGCCAGCAGTGAAGGGGTGCACGTTCGGGATACTGAAGCTTTCTTT
>TRBJ1-2|NA|TRBD1|TRBV7-9
CASSLGQGGGYTF
TGTGCCAGCAGCTTAGGACAGGGCGGTGGCTACACCTTC
>TRBJ2-5|NA|NA|TRBV6-5
CASSWGVWGETQYF
TGTGCCAGCAGTTGGGGGGTATGGGGGGAGACCCAGTACTTC
>TRBJ2-5|few|NA|TRBV6-5
CASSSRETQYF
TGTGCCAGCAGCTCTAGAGAGACCCAGTACTTC
>TRBJ1-2|NA|TRBD1|TRBV6-4
CASSDSGYRGRLDGYTF
TGTGCCAGCAGTGACTCGGGTTACAGGGGGCGTTTAGATGGCTACACCTTC
>TRBJ2-7|NA|TRBD1|TRBV6-1
CASSEWDRVNEQYF
TGTGCCAGCAGTGAGTGGGACAGGGTAAACGAGCAGTACTTC
>TRBJ2-6|few|NA|TRBV2
CASSEMSGQVTF
TGTGCCAGCAGTGAAATGTCGGGACAAGTAACTTTC
>TRBJ1-1|few|NA|TRBV6-5
CASSLRDLNTEAFF
TGTGCCAGCAGTCTCCGGGATCTGAACACTGAAGCTTTCTTT
>TRBJ2-1|NA|NA|TRBV11-3
CASSFQGREQFF
TGTGCCAGCAGCTTCCAGGGTCGGGAGCAGTTCTTC
>TRBJ2-7|NA|NA|TRBV9
CASSVAETRGEQYF
TGTGCCAGCAGCGTAGCAGAAACCCGGGGCGAGCAGTACTTC
>TRBJ1-1|NA|TRBD1|TRBV7-9
CASSLWRQGNTEAFF
TGTGCCAGCAGCTTATGGAGACAGGGGAACACTGAAGCTTTCTTT
>TRBJ1-5|once|TRBD1|TRBV6-1
CASRSPGGANQPQHF
TGTGCCAGCAGAAGCCCAGGGGGCGCGAATCAGCCCCAGCATTTT
>TRBJ1-4|few|NA|TRBV6-1
CASSDSATNEKLFF
TGTGCCAGCAGTGACAGCGCAACTAATGAAAAACTGTTTTTT
>TRBJ1-3|NA|NA|TRBV28
CASRQGTSRNTIYF
TGTGCCAGCAGACAAGGGACAAGCCGAAACACCATATATTTT
>TRBJ2-5|NA|TRBD2|TRBV5-1
CASRPGLAGETQYF
TGCGCCAGCCGACCGGGACTAGCGGGAGAGACCCAGTACTTC
>TRBJ2-7|NA|TRBD2|TRBV7-6
CASSQGLAGTPSYEQYF
TGTGCCAGCAGCCAGGGACTAGCGGGAACGCCCTCCTACGAGCAGTACTTC